This passage covers 7 T cell receptor beta chains from one sample sequenced in a study of blood T cell repertoires in COVID-19. The data were produced by immunoSEQ multiplex PCR, yet TCRdb's version contains in-frame clones alone and is incomplete. Among 90,000 to 100,000 clones, 89% were seen once, and the ten largest hold around 2.9%. Sequenced sample: peripheral blood. These receptor sequences come from a man in his fifties or sixties with COVID-19, enrolled during active disease.

The chain couples TRBV4-1 to TRBJ2-7; 11 bases align to TRBD2. This CDR3 has 15 residues. The V segment lost 2 bases and the J segment 6 bases; nucleotides outside the gene matches: 6. The V gene's germline CDR1 is MGHRA and CDR2 YSYEKL. CDR3 sequence: CASSQSTSGVFEQYF. DNA of the CDR3: TGCGCCAGCAGCCAATCGACTAGCGGGGTTTTCGAGCAGTACTTC.

This clone occurred once. The J gene is TRBJ2-5, the V gene TRBV11-1, with D tentatively TRBD2 (7 bases). In germline, CDR1 is SGHAT, CDR2 FQDESV (reference sequence). This CDR3 has 14 residues. Trimming took off 0 bases at V and 4 bases at J, with 9 bases between the two ends. The CDR3 DNA reads TGTGCCAGCAGCTTAGCGGGGGGGCGAGAGACCCAGTACTTC. Its protein is CASSLAGGRETQYF.

This clone was seen a few times. The chain carries TRBV7-9 and TRBJ1-2, with 7 bases aligning to TRBD1. CDR3 size: 17 residues. Germline values: CDR1 SEHNR, CDR2 FQNEAQ (reference sequence). J was trimmed by 0 bases and V by 5 bases; bases with no gene match: 12. The CDR3 sequence is CASSAERTGSANYGYTF. The CDR3 nucleotides are TGTGCCAGCAGCGCAGAGAGGACAGGATCAGCTAACTATGGCTACACCTTC.

The genes are TRBV2 and TRBJ1-6; TRBD1 is a possible D gene (5 bases). Germline V gives CDR1 SNHLY, CDR2 FYNNEI. The CDR3 is 16 amino acids. The germline V and J ends were trimmed by 1 base and 4 bases, with 11 bases remaining between them. The CDR3, as DNA: TGTGCCAGCAGTGAAGGGGGCAGCATTTATAATTCACCCCTCCACTTT. It is translated as CASSEGGSIYNSPLHF.

This chain connects TRBV7-9 to TRBJ2-5; TRBD2 is a possible D gene (7 bases). The V and J ends lost 4 bases and 5 bases respectively, with 17 bases between them. The CDR3 has 15 amino acids. Germline CDR1 reads SEHNR; CDR2 reads FQNEAQ (reference sequence). CDR3 loop: CASSSRRGGRETQYF. In DNA, the CDR3 is TGTGCCAGCAGCTCCCGGCGCGGGGGCCGCGAGACCCAGTACTTC.

This clone was seen more than once but under ten times. This chain uses TRBV27 with TRBJ1-5; a weak D match, TRBD1 (5 bases). The CDR3 is 14 residues long. V lost 6 bases and J 7 bases, leaving 16 bases between the germline ends. Germline CDR1 reads MNHEY; CDR2 reads SMNVEV (reference sequence). The CDR3 nucleotides read TGTGCCAGCAGCCAGGGTGGGGGGGACCAGCCCCAGCATTTT. The encoded protein is CASSQGGGDQPQHF.

The rearrangement joins TRBV28 to TRBJ2-5, with TRBD2 matching 8 bases. Germline V gene lookup returns CDR1 MDHEN and CDR2 SYDVKM. The CDR3 totals 15 residues. J was trimmed by 2 bases and V by 6 bases; bases with no gene match: 8. Here the CDR3 reads CASSSGASGQETQYF. CDR3 DNA: TGTGCCAGCAGCTCGGGGGCTAGCGGGCAAGAGACCCAGTACTTC.